The 18 T cell receptor beta chains reported below all come from one sample, sequenced in a study of blood T cell repertoires in COVID-19. The repertoire was sequenced with immunoSEQ multiplex PCR; TCRdb's copy has only in-frame clones and lacks some. The repertoire holds 50,000 to 65,000 clones, around four fifths seen once, with approximately 6% in the top ten. Sequenced: peripheral blood. The receptors were sampled from a human donor in a cohort sampled during active COVID-19.

Only one count was recorded for this clone. The chain is built from TRBV4-2 and TRBJ2-1; D is perhaps TRBD1 (5 bases). Germline V gene lookup returns CDR1 LGHNA and CDR2 YNFKEQ. The V end lost 3 bases, the J end lost 9 bases, and 18 bases lay between the germline ends. This CDR3 has 15 residues. The CDR3 sequence: CASSQNRRSRREQFF. For the CDR3, the DNA is TGTGCCAGCAGCCAGAACAGGCGATCCCGGCGTGAGCAGTTCTTC.

J is TRBJ1-1 and V is TRBV6-5; no reliable D call. Germline lookup yields CDR1 MNHEY and CDR2 SVGAGI. The CDR3 has 14 amino acids. The ends were cut back, 0 bases at V and 4 bases at J, with 9 bases in the middle. Here the CDR3 DNA reads TGTGCCAGCAGTTACTCCTCAGTATTCACTGAAGCTTTCTTT. As protein: CASSYSSVFTEAFF.

The V call is TRBV21-1, the J call TRBJ2-5; the DNA was not used to check the table's D call, TRBD2. TRBV21-1 is described as a pseudogene. The CDR3 runs 13 residues. The CDR3, as DNA: TGTGCCAGCAGCACCCCGGAAGCGGAGACCCAGTACTTC. It yields the protein CASSTPEAETQYF.

V gene TRBV29-1 combines with J gene TRBJ1-1, with D possibly being TRBD1 (5 bases). CDR1 is SQVTM, CDR2 ANQGSEA, per germline. V dropped 7 bases and J dropped 10 bases, with 19 bases sitting between them. The CDR3 is 12 amino acids. For the CDR3, the DNA is TGCAGCGCAACCCGTTGGGGGGTCCTAGCTTTCTTT. Protein sequence: CSATRWGVLAFF.

The V call is TRBV2, the J call TRBJ2-1, with D possibly matching TRBD2 (7 bases). Per germline, CDR1 SNHLY and CDR2 FYNNEI. The CDR3 is made up of 14 amino acids. Trimming stripped 8 bases from V and 5 bases from J, with 16 bases between. CDR3 region: CASRGAGAHNEQFF. For the CDR3, the DNA is TGTGCCAGCCGGGGTGCGGGGGCCCACAATGAGCAGTTCTTC. Filled out from reference TRBV2 and TRBJ2-1, the complete variable domain reads EPEVTQTPSHQVTQMGQEVILRCVPISNHLYFYWYRQILGQKVEFLVSFYNNEISEKSEIFDDQFSVERPDGSNFTLKIRSTKLEDSAMYFCASRGAGAHNEQFFGPGTRLTVL.

This clone was seen more than once but under ten times. The rearrangement links TRBV21-1 to TRBJ2-7; no check of the table's D call, TRBD1, against the DNA was made. TRBV21-1 is marked as a pseudogene. The CDR3 is 13 amino acids. The CDR3 sequence is CASSLPPGQEQYF. Here the CDR3 DNA reads TGTGCCAGCAGCCTCCCCCCGGGACAGGAGCAGTACTTC.

V is TRBV30 and J is TRBJ1-2; 12 bases map to TRBD1. The J segment lost 8 bases and the V segment lost 2 bases, leaving 18 bases of the junction unmatched. Per the germline V gene, CDR1 is GTSNPN and CDR2 is SVGIG (reference sequence). CDR3 length: 18 residues. Written as DNA, the CDR3 is TGTGCCTGGAGTAAGTTCCTCCCGGGACAGGGGGCTAGGTGGGGCTACACCTTC. Its translation: CAWSKFLPGQGARWGYTF.

This clone showed up just a few times. V usage is TRBV29-1 and J usage is TRBJ2-7; TRBD2 matches at 11 bases. The CDR3 consists of 14 residues. Germline CDR1 is SQVTM and CDR2 is ANQGSEA. The V gene end was trimmed by 4 bases and the J gene end by 2 bases; junction bases not matched to a gene: 4. In DNA, the CDR3 is TGCAGCGTTGCCCTAGCGGGGGGACCCTACGAGCAGTACTTC. Its protein product is CSVALAGGPYEQYF.

This clone was seen just once. The rearrangement uses TRBV15 and TRBJ2-1; the match to TRBD2 covers 7 bases. With 7 bases clipped from V and 4 bases from J, the junction kept 1 base outside the gene matches. Germline V lookup: CDR1 LNHNV, CDR2 YYDKDF (reference sequence). CDR3 size: 12 residues. For the CDR3, the DNA is TGTGCCACCAAGGGACTATACAATGAGCAGTTCTTC. It specifies CATKGLYNEQFF.

The chain combines TRBV7-6 with TRBJ2-2, with D uncertain. Trimming pared 5 bases from V and 4 bases from J, leaving 14 bases between. The length of the CDR3 is 15 residues. The germline V gene encodes CDR1 SGHVS and CDR2 FNYEAQ. CDR3 region: CASSNPTFGTGELFF. The CDR3 coding sequence is TGTGCCAGCAGCAATCCGACATTCGGCACCGGGGAGCTGTTTTTT.

V is TRBV18 and J is TRBJ2-5; D perhaps matches TRBD1 (6 bases). There are 14 residues in the CDR3. Trimming left V 6 bases short and J 1 base short, with 12 bases between. Germline lookup yields CDR1 KGHSH and CDR2 LQKENI. For the CDR3, the DNA is TGTGCCAGCTCCCGGGACATGGCCCAAGAGACCCAGTACTTC. Translating gives CASSRDMAQETQYF.

The chain couples TRBV5-1 to TRBJ2-5; 11 nucleotides line up with TRBD2. Germline trimming cut 4 bases from V and 4 bases from J; bases unmatched to any gene: 12. The V gene's germline CDR1 is SGHRS and CDR2 YFSETQ. The CDR3 consists of 17 residues. CDR3 coding DNA: TGCGCCAGCAGCCGTAACCCGACTAGCGGGGCGGGAGAGACCCAGTACTTC. This codes for CASSRNPTSGAGETQYF.

The chain employs TRBV12-5 and TRBJ2-1; 11 bases are shared with TRBD2. The CDR3 has 19 residues. From germline, CDR1 is LGHNT and CDR2 FRNRAP. Trimming cost V 0 bases and J 5 bases; bases outside gene matches: 12. This chain's CDR3 is CASGLVEDGGLAGNNEQFF. CDR3 coding DNA: TGTGCTAGTGGTTTGGTTGAAGACGGCGGACTAGCGGGTAACAATGAGCAGTTCTTC.

This clone was counted a few times. The chain links TRBV5-3 to TRBJ2-2; TRBD1 agrees at 10 bases. TRBV5-3 is identified as an open reading frame with a role that is uncertain. The CDR3 loop spans 19 amino acids. J gave up 4 bases and V 4 bases, and 16 bases lay outside the gene matches. Written as DNA, the CDR3 is TGTGCCAGAAGCAGTTCCGGGACAGGGGCCGCGGGGTGCACCGGGGAGCTGTTTTTT. Its translation: CARSSSGTGAAGCTGELFF.

The chain is built from TRBV18 and TRBJ2-7; TRBD2 might be the D (6 bases). This CDR3 comprises 16 residues. Per the germline V gene, CDR1 is KGHSH and CDR2 is LQKENI. The ends were cut back, 5 bases at V and 4 bases at J, with 21 bases in the middle. The CDR3 is CASSGQGGAPYYEQYF. CDR3 DNA sequence: TGTGCCAGCTCAGGGCAAGGAGGGGCGCCTTATTACGAGCAGTACTTC.

This clone was counted once. The chain has TRBV5-1 and TRBJ2-1, with TRBD2 matching 8 bases. Germline values: CDR1 SGHRS, CDR2 YFSETQ. There are 16 residues in the CDR3. Unmatched junction bases numbered 13, after V lost 4 bases and J lost 7 bases. CDR3 residues: CASSVRGAGERNEQFF. The CDR3 nucleotides read TGCGCCAGCAGCGTACGTGGAGCGGGAGAGCGGAATGAGCAGTTCTTC.

This clone has ten or more counts. This sequence joins TRBV5-5 and TRBJ2-7; 11 nucleotides line up with TRBD1. The CDR3 has 14 amino acids. The germline CDR1 and CDR2 sequences are SGHKS and YYEKEE (reference sequence). J gave up 2 bases and V 4 bases, and 2 bases lay outside the gene matches. The DNA for the CDR3 is TGTGCCAGCAGCGAGGGACAGGGGGCCTACGAGCAGTACTTC. Its protein is CASSEGQGAYEQYF.

The chain uses TRBV6-5 and TRBJ1-2; D remains unclear. Trimming stripped 6 bases from V and 4 bases from J, with 12 bases between. This CDR3 region has 13 residues. Per germline, CDR1 MNHEY and CDR2 SVGAGI. CDR3 residues: CASRTPGTYGYTF. Written as DNA, the CDR3 is TGTGCCAGCAGAACGCCGGGTACCTATGGCTACACCTTC.